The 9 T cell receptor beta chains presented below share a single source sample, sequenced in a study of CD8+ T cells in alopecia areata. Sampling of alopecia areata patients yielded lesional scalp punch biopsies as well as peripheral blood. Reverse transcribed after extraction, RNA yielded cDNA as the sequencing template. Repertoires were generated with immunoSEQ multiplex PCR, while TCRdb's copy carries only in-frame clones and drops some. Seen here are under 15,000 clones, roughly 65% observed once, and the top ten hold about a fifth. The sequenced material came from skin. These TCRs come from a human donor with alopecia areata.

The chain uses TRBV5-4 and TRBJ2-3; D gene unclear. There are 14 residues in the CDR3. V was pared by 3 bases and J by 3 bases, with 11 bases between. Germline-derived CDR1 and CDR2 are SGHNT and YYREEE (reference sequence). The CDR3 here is CASSSASGTDTQYF. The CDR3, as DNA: TGTGCCAGCAGCTCGGCCTCCGGGACAGATACGCAGTATTTT. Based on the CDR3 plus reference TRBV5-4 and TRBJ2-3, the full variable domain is ETGVTQSPTHLIKTRGQQVTLRCSSQSGHNTVSWYQQALGQGPQFIFQYYREEENGRGNFPPRFSGLQFPNYSSELNVNALELDDSALYLCASSSASGTDTQYFGPGTRLTVL.

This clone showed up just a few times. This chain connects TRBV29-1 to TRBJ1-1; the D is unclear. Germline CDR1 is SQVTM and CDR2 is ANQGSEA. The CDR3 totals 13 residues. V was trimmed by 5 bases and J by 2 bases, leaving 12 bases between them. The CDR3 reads CSVRQHLNTEAFF. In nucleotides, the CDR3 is TGCAGCGTTCGGCAGCACTTAAACACTGAAGCTTTCTTT.

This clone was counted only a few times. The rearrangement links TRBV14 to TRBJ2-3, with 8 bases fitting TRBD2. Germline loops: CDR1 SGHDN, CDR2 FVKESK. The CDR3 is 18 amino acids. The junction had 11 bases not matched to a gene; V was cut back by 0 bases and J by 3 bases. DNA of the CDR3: TGTGCCAGCAGCCAAGAACGATACAGCGGGAGTCGAACAGATACGCAGTATTTT. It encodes CASSQERYSGSRTDTQYF.

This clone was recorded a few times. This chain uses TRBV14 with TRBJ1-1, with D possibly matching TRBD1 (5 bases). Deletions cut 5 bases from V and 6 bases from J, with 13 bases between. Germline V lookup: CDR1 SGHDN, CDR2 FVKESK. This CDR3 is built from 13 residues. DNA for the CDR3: TGTGCCAGCAGCTTAGGGACCTTCCCTGAAGCTTTCTTT. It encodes CASSLGTFPEAFF.

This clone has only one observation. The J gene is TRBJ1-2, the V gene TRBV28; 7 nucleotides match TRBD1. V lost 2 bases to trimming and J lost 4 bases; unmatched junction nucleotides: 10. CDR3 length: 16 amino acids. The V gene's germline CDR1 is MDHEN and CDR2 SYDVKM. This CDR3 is CASSLGEGTAIYGYTF. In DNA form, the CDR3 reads TGTGCCAGCAGTTTAGGTGAGGGGACAGCGATCTATGGCTACACCTTC.

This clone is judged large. The CDR3 DNA reads TGTGCCAGCAAGGCGGGAGCAAACGGGGAGCTGTTTTTT. The encoded protein is CASKAGANGELFF. This sequence joins TRBV7-9 and TRBJ2-2; 7 bases map to TRBD2. With V trimmed by 7 bases and J by 7 bases, 6 bases remained unmatched. The germline CDR1 and CDR2 sequences are SEHNR and FQNEAQ (reference sequence). The CDR3 runs to 13 residues.

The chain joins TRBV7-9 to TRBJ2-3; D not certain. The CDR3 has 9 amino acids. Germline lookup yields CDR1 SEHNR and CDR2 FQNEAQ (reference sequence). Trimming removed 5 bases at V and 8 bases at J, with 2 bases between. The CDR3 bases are TGTGCCAGCAGCCCTACGCAGTATTTT. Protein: CASSPTQYF.

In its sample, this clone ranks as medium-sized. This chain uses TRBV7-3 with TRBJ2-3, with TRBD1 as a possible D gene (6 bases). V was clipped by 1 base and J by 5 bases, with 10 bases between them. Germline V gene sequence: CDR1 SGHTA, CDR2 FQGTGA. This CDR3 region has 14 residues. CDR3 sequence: CASSLNTGIDTQYF. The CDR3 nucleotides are TGTGCCAGCAGCTTAAACACAGGGATAGATACGCAGTATTTT.

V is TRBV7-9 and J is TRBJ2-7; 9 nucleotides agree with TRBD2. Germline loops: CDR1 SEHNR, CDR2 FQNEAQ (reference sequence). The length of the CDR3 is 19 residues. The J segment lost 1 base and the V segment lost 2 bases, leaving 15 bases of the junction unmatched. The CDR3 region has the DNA TGTGCCAGCAGCTTAAGGCGGGGCCCGACTAGCGGAAAATCCTACGAGCAGTACTTC. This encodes CASSLRRGPTSGKSYEQYF.